A selection of T cell receptor beta chains follows, all from one sample in a study of shared clonotypes between healthy human individuals. Data came from immunoSEQ multiplex PCR; TCRdb stores just in-frame clones and leaves some out. The sample holds about 2.4 million clones; approximately 93% are singletons and the top ten take around 0.4%. Sequenced: naive CD4+ T cells from PBMCs. The receptors were sampled from a man between 18 and 35 years old in good health. Some clones in this sample may be carry-over from other donors' samples. The CDR3 runs from the conserved cysteine through the conserved F or W. The order of the fields is J gene, V gene, CDR3 protein.

J gene: TRBJ1-1
V gene: TRBV11-1
CDR3 protein: CASSLYPQGNTEAFF

J gene: TRBJ2-1
V gene: TRBV27
CDR3 protein: CASSFLAGAYNEQFF

J gene: TRBJ2-3
V gene: TRBV28
CDR3 protein: CASSPGQSTQYF

J gene: TRBJ1-4
V gene: TRBV5-1
CDR3 protein: CASSVGTENEKLFF

J gene: TRBJ2-7
V gene: TRBV4-3
CDR3 protein: CASGRTVAYEQYF

J gene: TRBJ1-1
V gene: TRBV9
CDR3 protein: CASSVSPNTEAFF

J gene: TRBJ2-7
V gene: TRBV5-1
CDR3 protein: CASSLLGPQGYYEQYF

J gene: TRBJ2-1
V gene: TRBV28
CDR3 protein: CASSLLAGGSNEQFF

J gene: TRBJ1-5
V gene: TRBV14
CDR3 protein: CASSQDSGPQHF

J gene: TRBJ2-2
V gene: TRBV6-5
CDR3 protein: CASRPGPLWTGELFF